Each of the 25 T cell receptor beta chains below was sequenced from the same sample in a study of blood T cell repertoires in COVID-19. Assay used: immunoSEQ multiplex PCR; TCRdb lists only in-frame clones, some missing. In the table there are a few hundred thousand clones, more than 70% of which are singletons. The sample comprised peripheral blood. The receptor source for this set is a woman aged 45-60 years with COVID-19, enrolled during active disease.

The rearrangement links TRBV23-1 to TRBJ1-3, with no clear D. TRBV23-1 is labeled an ORF, and its function is uncertain. The CDR3 runs to 14 residues. V was cut by 7 bases and J by 4 bases, with 14 bases left in between. Here the CDR3 DNA reads TGCGCCAGCAAGTCCCCCCCTAAAGGAAACACCATATATTTT. It encodes CASKSPPKGNTIYF.

This clone has only one observation. The V and J genes are TRBV6-5 and TRBJ1-1; 7 bases line up with TRBD1. This CDR3 spans 14 amino acids. V trimming: 2 bases; J trimming: 9 bases; junction bases outside the gene matches: 9. Germline values: CDR1 MNHEY, CDR2 SVGAGI. CDR3 nucleotides: TGTGCCAGCAGTTACACCAGGACAGGATCTAAAGCTTTCTTT. Translated: CASSYTRTGSKAFF.

The rearrangement uses TRBV29-1 and TRBJ1-3, with D possibly being TRBD1 (6 bases). The V and J ends lost 8 bases and 2 bases respectively, with 13 bases between them. The CDR3 spans 13 residues. Germline V lookup: CDR1 SQVTM, CDR2 ANQGSEA. CDR3 residues: CSFTKGAGNTIYF. CDR3 DNA sequence: TGCAGCTTCACTAAGGGGGCTGGAAACACCATATATTTT.

The chain uses TRBV6-5 and TRBJ1-6; tentative D call: TRBD1 (5 bases). With 2 bases removed from V and 10 bases from J, the gap between germline ends came to 12 bases. There are 14 residues in the CDR3. Looked up from germline, CDR1 is MNHEY and CDR2 is SVGAGI. As DNA, the CDR3 is TGTGCCAGCAGTTACACCCAGGGCCAATCACCCCTCCACTTT. Translated, it gives CASSYTQGQSPLHF.

The chain uses TRBV30 and TRBJ1-1, with 8 bases that match TRBD1. Trimming removed 5 bases from V and 5 bases from J; junction bases left unmatched: 10. The germline V gene has CDR1 GTSNPN and CDR2 SVGIG (reference sequence). This CDR3 is built from 14 residues. CDR3 DNA: TGTGCCTGGGGGGGGATCGGACAGGGAACTGAAGCTTTCTTT. This gives the protein CAWGGIGQGTEAFF.

The CDR3 region is CASSPIRALGNTIYF. The DNA for the CDR3 is TGTGCCAGCAGCCCCATCAGGGCGCTTGGAAACACCATATATTTT. The chain uses TRBV7-6 and TRBJ1-3; D is perhaps TRBD1 (5 bases). The CDR3 loop spans 15 amino acids. CDR1 and CDR2 (germline): SGHVS, FNYEAQ. The ends were cut back, 5 bases at V and 3 bases at J, with 14 bases in the middle. Full variable domain (remainder filled in from reference TRBV7-6 and TRBJ1-3): GAGVSQSPRYKVTKRGQDVALRCDPISGHVSLYWYRQALGQGPEFLTYFNYEAQQDKSGLPNDRFSAERPEGSISTLTIQRTEQRDSAMYRCASSPIRALGNTIYFGEGSWLTVV.

This chain links TRBV19 with TRBJ2-7, with TRBD2 as a possible D gene (5 bases). The V gene's germline CDR1 is LNHDA and CDR2 SQIVND (reference sequence). The CDR3 contains 16 residues. The V end was cut by 2 bases, the J end by 2 bases, with 16 bases between. This CDR3 reads CASSISVNRGAYEQYF. CDR3 nucleotides: TGTGCCAGTAGTATATCTGTCAATCGGGGTGCCTACGAGCAGTACTTC.

J is TRBJ2-7 and V is TRBV19; 8 positions match TRBD1. The germline gives CDR1 LNHDA, CDR2 SQIVND (reference sequence). The V and J ends lost 4 bases and 1 base, in that order; junction bases with no gene match: 9. CDR3 length: 16 residues. The CDR3, as DNA: TGTGCCAGTAGTAATCCCGGGACAGGAACTTCCTACGAGCAGTACTTC. It translates to CASSNPGTGTSYEQYF.

The chain recombines TRBV9 with TRBJ2-3; 9 bases align to TRBD2. This CDR3 has 16 residues. J lost 0 bases, V lost 4 bases, and 6 bases had no gene match. Per the germline V gene, CDR1 is SGDLS and CDR2 is YYNGEE. The chain's CDR3 is CASSPFAGGSTDTQYF. The CDR3 region has the DNA TGTGCCAGCAGCCCGTTTGCGGGGGGGAGCACAGATACGCAGTATTTT.

The rearrangement links TRBV5-1 to TRBJ1-1; 10 bases fit TRBD1. The length of the CDR3 is 15 residues. With V trimmed by 4 bases and J by 0 bases, 3 bases remained unmatched. The germline V gene has CDR1 SGHRS and CDR2 YFSETQ. The CDR3 region has the DNA TGCGCCAGCAGCGGGGGGACAGGGGTGAACACTGAAGCTTTCTTT. Translation: CASSGGTGVNTEAFF.

J is TRBJ1-5 and V is TRBV4-1; D is possibly TRBD1 (5 bases). This CDR3 region has 13 residues. CDR1 is MGHRA and CDR2 is YSYEKL in the germline V gene. The V end lost 7 bases, the J end lost 2 bases, and 9 bases lay between the germline ends. The CDR3 nucleotides read TGCGCCAGCAAGGGGCTTGGCAATCAGCCCCAGCATTTT. This codes for CASKGLGNQPQHF.

This chain connects TRBV19 to TRBJ1-5; D remains ambiguous. V gave up 5 bases and J gave up 2 bases, with 13 bases separating them. Germline loops: CDR1 LNHDA, CDR2 SQIVND (reference sequence). This CDR3 has 15 residues. The CDR3 spells CASSPFEGGNQPQHF. The CDR3 coding sequence is TGTGCCAGTAGTCCGTTTGAGGGTGGCAATCAGCCCCAGCATTTT.

V is TRBV28 and J is TRBJ1-2; D remains ambiguous. The germline gives CDR1 MDHEN, CDR2 SYDVKM. This CDR3 region has 16 residues. Deletions cut 6 bases from V and 4 bases from J, with 21 bases between. The CDR3: CASSDYALSVSYGYTF. The CDR3 DNA follows: TGTGCCAGCAGCGATTATGCTTTATCAGTCTCCTATGGCTACACCTTC.

The rearrangement links TRBV9 to TRBJ1-6, with 7 bases fitting TRBD1. The CDR3 has 16 residues. V lost 4 bases to trimming and J lost 7 bases; unmatched junction nucleotides: 11. In germline, CDR1 is SGDLS, CDR2 YYNGEE. In DNA form, the CDR3 reads TGTGCCAGCAGCCCAGACCGGGACAGAGCAAATTCACCCCTCCACTTT. Translated, it gives CASSPDRDRANSPLHF.

The V and J genes are TRBV7-2 and TRBJ1-2; D unresolved. Trimming took off 1 base at V and 5 bases at J, with 5 bases between the two ends. Germline V gives CDR1 SGHTA, CDR2 FQGNSA. This CDR3 has 12 residues. CDR3 bases: TGTGCCAGCAGCTTAGGGAGGTATGGCTACACCTTC. Protein product: CASSLGRYGYTF.

CDR3 loop: CASSDALGAEAFF. The CDR3 nucleotides read TGCGCCAGCAGCGATGCGCTCGGGGCTGAAGCTTTCTTT. V gene TRBV5-1 combines with J gene TRBJ1-1; D gene ambiguous. The V end was cut by 4 bases, the J end by 6 bases, with 13 bases between. This CDR3 is built from 13 residues. Per germline, CDR1 SGHRS and CDR2 YFSETQ. Looking up the rest from reference TRBV5-1 and TRBJ1-1 gives the full variable domain: KAGVTQTPRYLIKTRGQQVTLSCSPISGHRSVSWYQQTPGQGLQFLFEYFSETQRNKGNFPGRFSGRQFSNSRSEMNVSTLELGDSALYLCASSDALGAEAFFGQGTRLTVV.

Only one count was recorded for this clone. The chain combines TRBV30 with TRBJ1-2; 11 positions agree with TRBD1. The germline CDR1 and CDR2 sequences are GTSNPN and SVGIG (reference sequence). This CDR3 contains 14 residues. V trimming: 5 bases; J trimming: 5 bases; junction bases outside the gene matches: 7. CDR3: CAWGGQGVAYGYTF. The CDR3 DNA follows: TGTGCCTGGGGGGGACAGGGGGTAGCGTATGGCTACACCTTC.

This chain connects TRBV19 to TRBJ1-5; perhaps TRBD1 as D (6 bases). Germline V gene data show CDR1 as LNHDA and CDR2 as SQIVND (reference sequence). This CDR3 is built from 13 residues. The V end lost 4 bases, the J end lost 2 bases, and 6 bases lay between the germline ends. The CDR3 coding sequence is TGTGCCAGTAGTACAGGGGGCAATCAGCCCCAGCATTTT. Translated, it gives CASSTGGNQPQHF.

The chain uses TRBV27 and TRBJ1-3; TRBD1 might be the D (6 bases). CDR3 length equals 17 residues. V was trimmed by 4 bases and J by 0 bases, leaving 16 bases between them. Per the germline V gene, CDR1 is MNHEY and CDR2 is SMNVEV (reference sequence). In nucleotides, the CDR3 is TGTGCCAGCAGTTCCGGGACATCAACCCGCTCTGGAAACACCATATATTTT. Its translation is CASSSGTSTRSGNTIYF.

The chain uses TRBV29-1 and TRBJ1-1, with 9 bases aligning to TRBD1. Germline V gene data show CDR1 as SQVTM and CDR2 as ANQGSEA. The CDR3 covers 14 residues. The J segment lost 1 base and the V segment lost 7 bases, leaving 7 bases of the junction unmatched. CDR3 DNA sequence: TGCAGCGCGGACAGGGGTAGGACGAACACTGAAGCTTTCTTT. Residues: CSADRGRTNTEAFF.

This sequence joins TRBV10-3 and TRBJ1-6; TRBD1 agrees at 10 bases. Germline CDR1 is ENHRY and CDR2 is SYGVKD. With V trimmed by 8 bases and J by 8 bases, 3 bases remained unmatched. CDR3 length equals 13 residues. This CDR3 is CAIRQGADSPLHF. DNA of the CDR3: TGTGCCATCCGACAGGGGGCCGATTCACCCCTCCACTTT.

The genes are TRBV19 and TRBJ2-5; weak D call: TRBD1 (6 bases). With 7 bases removed from V and 5 bases from J, the gap between germline ends came to 14 bases. Germline values: CDR1 LNHDA, CDR2 SQIVND (reference sequence). The CDR3 totals 13 residues. As DNA, the CDR3 is TGTGCCAGTAAGGGGGTCTGGGCGGAGACCCAGTACTTC. As protein: CASKGVWAETQYF.

The chain carries TRBV29-1 and TRBJ2-3; 9 bases align to TRBD2. The V gene end was trimmed by 4 bases and the J gene end by 4 bases; junction bases not matched to a gene: 6. This CDR3 contains 14 residues. Germline assignment: CDR1 SQVTM and CDR2 ANQGSEA. CDR3 sequence reads: CSVGRGGQADTQYF. In nucleotides, the CDR3 is TGCAGCGTTGGGCGGGGGGGCCAGGCAGATACGCAGTATTTT.

This clone was seen a handful of times. The chain is built from TRBV19 and TRBJ1-5; 8 bases map to TRBD1. CDR3 length: 15 amino acids. Trimming removed 7 bases from V and 8 bases from J; junction bases left unmatched: 13. From germline, CDR1 is LNHDA and CDR2 SQIVND (reference sequence). The CDR3 region has the DNA TGTGCCAGTACCTCAGGGGGCGGACGAGGGGAGCCCCAGCATTTT. It codes for CASTSGGGRGEPQHF.

This clone came up once. CDR3: CASSLNAVGEQYF. The DNA of the CDR3 is TGTGCCAGCAGCTTAAACGCGGTGGGCGAGCAGTACTTC. The chain uses TRBV7-9 and TRBJ2-7; unclear D gene. The ends were cut back, 2 bases at V and 6 bases at J, with 11 bases in the middle. Germline V gene lookup returns CDR1 SEHNR and CDR2 FQNEAQ (reference sequence). The CDR3 has 13 residues.